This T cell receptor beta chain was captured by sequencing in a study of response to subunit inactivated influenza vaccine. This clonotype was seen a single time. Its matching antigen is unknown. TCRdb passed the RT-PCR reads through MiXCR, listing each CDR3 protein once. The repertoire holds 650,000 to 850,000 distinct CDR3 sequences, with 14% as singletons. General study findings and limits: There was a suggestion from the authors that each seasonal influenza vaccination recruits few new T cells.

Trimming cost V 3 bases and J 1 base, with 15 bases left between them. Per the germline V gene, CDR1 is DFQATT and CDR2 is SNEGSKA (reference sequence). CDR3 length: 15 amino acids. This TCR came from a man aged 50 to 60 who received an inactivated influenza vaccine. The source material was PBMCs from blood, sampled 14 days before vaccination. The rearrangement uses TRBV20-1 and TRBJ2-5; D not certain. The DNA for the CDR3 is TGCAGTGCTAGTACGGGCTCCGGGTTCCAAGAGACCCAGTACTTC. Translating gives CSASTGSGFQETQYF.